The present TCR beta chain was sequenced within a study of blood T cells in healthy people across ages. Study-wide results and caveats: Observed TCR beta diversity showed a strong correlation with the percentage of naive T cells as measured by flow cytometry. Age advanced and TCR beta diversity per million T cells fell, roughly linearly. Diversity estimates drawn from one million T cells were deemed underestimates.

CDR1 is SGHTA, CDR2 FQGNSA, per germline. This CDR3 has 16 residues. Trimming took 1 base from V and 0 from J, leaving 10 bases between them. Every participating donor contributed approximately 10 milliliters of peripheral blood through a draw. On this clonotype: What it binds is unknown.

For the second PCR, which ran for about 6 to 11 cycles, a sample-barcoded 5' primer and a J-beta primer mix were used. TCRdb re-called the 5' RACE reads with MiXCR, one entry per CDR3 protein. In the table there are 710,000 or so distinct CDR3 sequences, 22% of which are singletons. Input material: blood. The TCR comes from a man aged 65 to 79 in good health. The V and J genes are TRBV7-2 and TRBJ1-5; D not certain. DNA for the CDR3: TGTGCCAGCAGCTTAGAGATGGGGTATAGCAATCAGCCCCAGCATTTT. Its protein is CASSLEMGYSNQPQHF.